The source of this TCR beta chain is a study of regulatory T cells in long-lasting Graves disease (dated by TCRdb to about 2021). For context, the study as a whole: In the newly diagnosed Graves' disease group, patients had been taking antithyroid drugs for less than 3 months. A total of about 33 samples underwent TCR sequencing, from roughly 13 patients with persistent Graves' disease and some 20 patients with newly diagnosed Graves' disease. The study took place in China and was registered as a clinical trial. Patients with persistent Graves' disease were compared with patients with newly diagnosed Graves' disease using TCR sequencing and RNA sequencing of peripheral blood. What the work shows at the level of the full study, not this receptor alone: TRBV28, TRBJ1-2 and TRBJ2-5 were preferentially used in persistent disease, while TRBV20-1 and TRBJ2-1 were favored in newly diagnosed disease. Persistent patients shared more public clonotypes among themselves (around 2,800) than newly diagnosed patients did (more than 950). Only the TCR beta chain was sequenced and analyzed. As a limitation, the authors acknowledged that the small sample size may reduce accuracy. Compared with newly diagnosed patients, persistent Graves' disease patients had lower TCR Shannon entropy and fewer highly expanded clones, which suggests clonal expansion. The study examined only peripheral blood because the primary lesion, thyroid tissue, could not be accessed.

Taken from cysteine to phenylalanine, the CDR3 has 15 residues. The only DNA kept is the CDR3, 45 bases in frame from the first base. The CDR1 and CDR2 encoded by the germline V gene are MNHEY and SVGAGI. At the junction V is shortened by 0 bases and J by 4 bases, with 13 bases in between. This clonotype has at least ten counts. It lacks a known antigen. Base quality data are lacking; no much larger clone is found one base away. The method behind the library was multiplex PCR. Sequencing instrument: Illumina HiSeq 4000. CDR3 regions were amplified by Arm-PCR with iRepertoire HTBI primers to construct TCR beta libraries. Gel purification was performed on PCR products prior to sequencing. The original pipeline was this. Gene usage analysis of CDR3 amino acid clonotypes used the 55 to 65 TRBV and fewer than 15 TRBJ segments found across samples. Filtered high-quality paired reads were merged into contigs using COPE and FqMerger. BLAST was used to align contigs to the IMGT TRBV, TRBD and TRBJ reference genes, and CDR3 was defined following IMGT. Any clonotype with a frequency above 0.1% was counted as a highly expanded clone. Shannon entropy served as the measure of repertoire diversity, while the Gini coefficient captured V-J evenness. A clonotype was considered public if more than one individual shared it. Using fastp trimming at Q25 and MiXCR clonotype assembly, TCRdb reanalyzed the public sequencing data and kept in-frame beta chains. Rows with one shared CDR3 protein collapse into an entry with the most common genes and DNA. These V and J calls originate from TCRdb's pipeline instead of the authors' own analysis. This sample has about 620,000 distinct CDR3 sequences in its table, and approximately 15% of those were observed once. The top ten hold about 17% of the sample.

In the paper's terms, the time point label means: newly diagnosed GD, antithyroid drugs for less than 3 months. For both TCR sequencing and RNA sequencing, RNA was extracted from PBMCs in TRIzol. The diagnosis of Graves' disease was made according to American Thyroid Association guidelines. The patients came from an endocrinology department in Xi'an, China. Each patient gave approximately 9 milliliters of peripheral blood, collected in an EDTA anticoagulant tube. Ficoll Paque Plus density gradient separation was used to isolate PBMCs, and no additional T cell sorting was done. An Agilent 2100 Bioanalyzer and agarose gel were used to assess RNA quality, and a NanoDrop 2000 was used to measure RNA concentration. These records were also assigned to another study, of T cells in Graves' hyperthyroidism and ophthalmopathy. The second paper states: Stable Graves' hyperthyroidism was defined as the absence of progression to ophthalmopathy over 18 months of follow-up. The hyperthyroidism patients were between 18 and 65 years old and newly diagnosed, with a disease duration of less than 2 months. Exclusion was applied to patients with uncontrolled infections, other autoimmune diseases, pregnancy or lactation. Diagnoses relied on clinical symptoms, serum thyroxine and TRAb, thyroid ultrasound and orbital computed tomography. A first-round RT-PCR of the TCR CDR3 used the HTBI primer set with the Qiagen OneStep RT-PCR kit. Most expanded thyroid clonotypes (frequency above 0.001) were also detected in blood, a finding suggesting that blood repertoires may reflect thyroid immune responses. In cross-validation, a model built on a 13 V-J signature told ophthalmopathy apart from stable hyperthyroidism with 85% to 90% sensitivity and roughly 82% specificity, and in testing the same model reached 80%/75%. During validation, the model predicted progression to ophthalmopathy a median of around 6 months ahead of onset, with 70.59% sensitivity and 72.22% specificity. To identify distinguishing TCR V-J signatures, a discovery cohort of about a hundred patients was used, comprising 40 to 45 with Graves' ophthalmopathy and approximately 58 with stable Graves' hyperthyroidism. Whether ophthalmopathy could be predicted prospectively was tested in an independent validation cohort made up of roughly 20 hyperthyroidism patients plus 17 patients who later progressed to ophthalmopathy. The 95 to 100 discovery patients were randomly divided into training and test sets at a 7:3 ratio. In addition, the study compared T-cell repertoires in thyroid tissue and in blood from five to seven Graves' hyperthyroidism patients. After blood sampling, hyperthyroidism patients were treated with methimazole at a starting dose of 30 mg daily, and ophthalmopathy patients were treated with high-dose intravenous methylprednisolone. Libraries were constructed in a second round of multiplex PCR, after which size selection and purification were carried out. Paired-end sequencing of the libraries was performed with 100 bp reads on an Illumina HiSeq2000. SOAPnuke was used to process the raw data, with reads discarded if the reads contained adapters or uncalled bases, had a mean Phred below 15, or lacked an exact constant-primer or identifier match. COPE v1.2.5 was used to merge high-quality paired reads, and clonotypes were defined as unique nucleotide sequences. MiTCR v1.1 was used to align the clonotypes against IMGT TRBV, TRBD and TRBJ reference segments. Analysis was restricted to V-J combinations with a frequency above 0.0001, which covered about 99% of repertoires. A TCS score was defined as the ratio of F50 (clonal expansion) to E x V (chaos), with BLOSUM62-based TCRdist applied between CDR3 peptides within each V-J. Welch's t-statistics and random forest reduced several hundred V-J features to some 14, which were used in a naive Bayes classifier (R e1071). Sample size was not statistically predetermined, and blinding of investigators to group allocation was not performed. According to the paper, TCR Vbeta CDR3 sequencing was carried out on 120 to 150 peripheral blood samples, which came from 40 to 45 ophthalmopathy, roughly 75 hyperthyroidism and approximately 17 progressor patients.

The material was peripheral blood mononuclear cells (PBMCs), obtained at new diagnosis, from a patient treated with antithyroid drugs. Recombination connected TRBV6-5 to TRBJ2-7; the D gene remains uncertain. The TCR sequence derives from a woman in her 30s with Graves disease. Donor details come from another sample of the same person, matched by shared clones. The CDR3 region: CASSYSAQIGYEQYF. Here is the DNA: TGTGCCAGCAGTTACTCCGCCCAAATAGGGTACGAGCAGTACTTC.